The 28 T cell receptor beta chains presented below share a single source sample, sequenced in a study of PD-L1 blockade in urothelial cancer (dated by TCRdb to between 2016 and 2019). The library came from the immunoSEQ multiplex PCR assay. Drawn from immuneACCESS, this table holds only the in-frame rearrangements with V and J called that TCRdb kept. Clones are partly lost; checked studies trace under half to an unresolved V gene and leave the rest unexplained. The sample records 41,000 or so clones, over 75% of which are singletons. The biggest ten clones account for around 19% of the sample. Sample: PBMCs, taken around atezolizumab (anti-PD-L1) treatment. Receptors were obtained from a man in his sixties with urothelial cancer.

This sequence joins TRBV5-1 and TRBJ1-1, with unresolved D. Trimming pared 0 bases from V and 5 bases from J, leaving 14 bases between. CDR3 size: 15 residues. CDR1 and CDR2 from the germline V gene are SGHRS and YFSETQ. The CDR3 bases are TGCGCCAGCAGCTTGGGGACTTTCTCCGGTACTGAAGCTTTCTTT. Amino acids: CASSLGTFSGTEAFF.

The V call is TRBV28, the J call TRBJ1-6; D uncertain. Germline values: CDR1 MDHEN, CDR2 SYDVKM. The CDR3 has 15 amino acids. The V and J ends lost 6 bases and 0 bases respectively, with 9 bases between them. The CDR3 is CASSRTSSYNSPLHF. The CDR3 region has the DNA TGTGCCAGCAGCCGAACTAGCTCCTATAATTCACCCCTCCACTTT.

The chain has TRBV2 and TRBJ2-3; 9 positions agree with TRBD1. There are 16 residues in the CDR3. Germline V gene data show CDR1 as SNHLY and CDR2 as FYNNEI. V gave up 0 bases and J gave up 5 bases; unmatched junction bases: 6. The CDR3 DNA reads as TGTGCCAGCAGTGAAGCTGGGACAGGGTATGGAGATACGCAGTATTTT. It translates to CASSEAGTGYGDTQYF. Full variable domain (missing parts from reference TRBV2 and TRBJ2-3): EPEVTQTPSHQVTQMGQEVILRCVPISNHLYFYWYRQILGQKVEFLVSFYNNEISEKSEIFDDQFSVERPDGSNFTLKIRSTKLEDSAMYFCASSEAGTGYGDTQYFGPGTRLTVL.

This clone has just a few counts. The chain recombines TRBV19 with TRBJ1-1; D perhaps matches TRBD1 (5 bases). This CDR3 region has 13 residues. Trimming removed 6 bases at V and 1 base at J, with 9 bases between. The V gene's germline CDR1 is LNHDA and CDR2 SQIVND (reference sequence). Written as DNA, the CDR3 is TGTGCCAGTAGGGGGGGTGGGAACACTGAAGCTTTCTTT. This codes for CASRGGGNTEAFF.

The chain carries TRBV30 and TRBJ2-7, with D uncertain. The CDR3 is 13 residues long. Trimming shortened V by 3 bases and J by 0 bases, and 9 bases separated the two germline ends. Germline loops: CDR1 GTSNPN, CDR2 SVGIG (reference sequence). CDR3 nucleotides: TGTGCCTGGAGACAGTTAAGCTCCTACGAGCAGTACTTC. As protein: CAWRQLSSYEQYF.

The J gene is TRBJ1-5, the V gene TRBV7-3, with 7 bases that match TRBD1. The V and J ends lost 5 bases and 0 bases, in that order; junction bases with no gene match: 10. Germline assignment: CDR1 SGHTA and CDR2 FQGTGA. CDR3 size: 17 residues. CDR3 bases: TGTGCCAGCAGCATCCGGGACAGATCGTATAGCAATCAGCCCCAGCATTTT. It encodes CASSIRDRSYSNQPQHF. Combining the CDR3 with reference TRBV7-3 and TRBJ1-5 gives the whole variable domain GAGVSQTPSNKVTEKGKYVELRCDPISGHTALYWYRQSLGQGPEFLIYFQGTGAADDSGLPNDRFFAVRPEGSVSTLKIQRTERGDSAVYLCASSIRDRSYSNQPQHFGDGTRLSIL.

The rearrangement joins TRBV19 to TRBJ2-5; D may be TRBD1 (5 bases). Trimming left V 6 bases short and J 5 bases short, with 28 bases between. The CDR3 runs to 18 residues. Looked up from germline, CDR1 is LNHDA and CDR2 is SQIVND (reference sequence). CDR3 residues: CASSLQSRQTVLRETQYF. The CDR3 region has the DNA TGTGCCAGTAGCCTACAATCTCGACAGACCGTTCTGCGGGAGACCCAGTACTTC.

A remark on this clone: The junction does not match germline at one end; this may be a read error. The chain recombines TRBV20-1 with TRBJ2-7; 9 bases agree with TRBD1. The CDR3 is made up of 11 amino acids. Germline CDR1 reads DFQATT; CDR2 reads SNEGSKA (reference sequence). As DNA, the CDR3 is TGCAGTGGCCGGGACAGGGAAAAGGAGAGCTTC. It encodes CSGRDREKESF.

Only one count was recorded for this clone. The CDR3 nucleotides are TGTGCCAGCAGTGAAGGTTGGGGACGGGAGGCCTACGAGCAGTACTTC. Protein sequence: CASSEGWGREAYEQYF. J is TRBJ2-7 and V is TRBV6-1; TRBD2 matches 7 bases. J was trimmed by 2 bases and V by 1 base; bases with no gene match: 8. The germline CDR1 and CDR2 sequences are MNHNS and SASEGT. The CDR3 extends over 16 amino acids.

This clone came up once. The chain links TRBV19 to TRBJ1-2; 9 bases fit TRBD1. Germline V lookup: CDR1 LNHDA, CDR2 SQIVND (reference sequence). J lost 7 bases, V lost 5 bases, and 8 bases had no gene match. The CDR3 spans 14 residues. Here the CDR3 DNA reads TGTGCCAGTAGTTTTACAGGGGGCGCGTCTGGCTACACCTTC. This encodes CASSFTGGASGYTF.

V usage is TRBV19 and J usage is TRBJ2-7; 8 positions agree with TRBD1. The germline V gene encodes CDR1 LNHDA and CDR2 SQIVND (reference sequence). Trimming at V came to 5 bases and at J to 2 bases, leaving 5 bases not matched to a gene. This CDR3 is built from 14 residues. The CDR3 sequence: CASSETGVTYEQYF. The DNA for the CDR3 is TGTGCCAGTAGTGAGACAGGGGTTACCTACGAGCAGTACTTC.

The CDR3 reads CASSQDTGGYGTEAFF. The CDR3 coding sequence is TGTGCCAGCAGCCAAGACACAGGGGGGTACGGCACTGAAGCTTTCTTT. This chain connects TRBV14 to TRBJ1-1, with TRBD1 matching over 8 bases. The junction had 7 bases not matched to a gene; V was cut back by 0 bases and J by 4 bases. The CDR3 runs to 16 residues. Germline assignment: CDR1 SGHDN and CDR2 FVKESK.

A few counts support this clone. The J gene is TRBJ1-6, the V gene TRBV7-9, with D tentatively TRBD1 (5 bases). Germline-derived CDR1 and CDR2 are SEHNR and FQNEAQ (reference sequence). The CDR3 consists of 13 residues. V lost 6 bases and J 6 bases, leaving 9 bases between the germline ends. The CDR3 sequence: CASRQDGNSPLHF. In DNA, the CDR3 is TGTGCCAGCAGACAGGACGGTAATTCACCCCTCCACTTT.

The chain carries TRBV11-2 and TRBJ1-1; D not resolved. The CDR3 totals 11 residues. CDR1 and CDR2 (germline): SGHAT, FQNNGV. Deletions cut 5 bases from V and 1 base from J, with 2 bases between. CDR3 sequence: CASSQNTEAFF. The CDR3 DNA reads as TGTGCCAGCAGCCAGAACACTGAAGCTTTCTTT.

The gene calls are TRBV4-1 and TRBJ1-5, with unresolved D. Germline values: CDR1 MGHRA, CDR2 YSYEKL. V was clipped by 1 base and J by 2 bases, with 6 bases between them. The CDR3 loop spans 14 amino acids. The CDR3 spells CASSQAGGNQPQHF. The CDR3 bases are TGCGCCAGCAGCCAAGCCGGGGGCAATCAGCCCCAGCATTTT.

The gene calls are TRBV28 and TRBJ1-5; 9 bases agree with TRBD1. The CDR3 totals 16 residues. J lost 2 bases, V lost 5 bases, and 7 bases had no gene match. Germline V gene sequence: CDR1 MDHEN, CDR2 SYDVKM. The CDR3 sequence: CASSPGTGSGNQPQHF. The CDR3 DNA reads as TGTGCCAGCAGTCCTGGGACAGGGAGTGGCAATCAGCCCCAGCATTTT.

On this clone: The DNA is omitted, as the CDR3 cannot be located on it reliably, and the CDR3 follows TCRdb's listing. This chain uses TRBV21-1 with TRBJ2-2; TRBD2 is the table's D call, not checked against the DNA. TRBV21-1 is an annotated pseudogene. The length of the CDR3 is 21 amino acids, counting both ends. CDR3 amino acids: CASSKALRVARGAQDTGELFF.

The gene calls are TRBV9 and TRBJ2-3; 8 nucleotides align to TRBD1. The V segment lost 0 bases and the J segment 8 bases; nucleotides outside the gene matches: 11. Germline V gives CDR1 SGDLS, CDR2 YYNGEE. The CDR3 covers 16 residues. The CDR3 nucleotides are TGTGCCAGCAGCGTAGTCGGGACAGGACGAGCCGGTACGCAGTATTTT. Translation: CASSVVGTGRAGTQYF.

The chain uses TRBV4-1 and TRBJ1-5; D call uncertain. With 0 bases removed from V and 4 bases from J, the gap between germline ends came to 7 bases. CDR1 MGHRA and CDR2 YSYEKL come from the germline V gene. This CDR3 is 14 amino acids long. The DNA of the CDR3 is TGCGCCAGCAGCCAAGAGCGCGGGAATCAGCCCCAGCATTTT. Its translation: CASSQERGNQPQHF.

This clone is labeled as medium-sized. The chain is built from TRBV11-2 and TRBJ2-3, with 7 bases identical to TRBD2. V lost 5 bases and J lost 0; bases outside the gene matches: 8. There are 16 residues in the CDR3. Germline CDR1 and CDR2: SGHAT and FQNNGV. The CDR3 coding sequence is TGTGCCAGCAGCCAACTTAGCGGGTTTAGCACAGATACGCAGTATTTT. Translated: CASSQLSGFSTDTQYF. Full variable domain (remainder filled in from reference TRBV11-2 and TRBJ2-3): EAGVAQSPRYKIIEKRQSVAFWCNPISGHATLYWYQQILGQGPKLLIQFQNNGVVDDSQLPKDRFSAERLKGVDSTLKIQPAKLEDSAVYLCASSQLSGFSTDTQYFGPGTRLTVL.

The chain recombines TRBV4-2 with TRBJ1-4; D uncertain. There are 15 residues in the CDR3. V was trimmed by 0 bases and J by 5 bases, leaving 10 bases between them. The germline gives CDR1 LGHNA, CDR2 YNFKEQ. The CDR3, as DNA: TGTGCCAGCAGCCAAGATGGGCAGGAAAATGAAAAACTGTTTTTT. Translation gives CASSQDGQENEKLFF.

The V gene is TRBV5-1, the J gene TRBJ1-2; tentatively, D is TRBD1 (6 bases). Germline loops: CDR1 SGHRS, CDR2 YFSETQ. The CDR3 has 14 amino acids. V was shortened by 4 bases and J by 3 bases, with 13 bases between the two germline ends. CDR3 sequence reads: CASSPSDRYYGYTF. CDR3 in DNA: TGCGCCAGCAGCCCGTCGGACAGATACTATGGCTACACCTTC.

V is TRBV6-4 and J is TRBJ1-5; TRBD1 might be the D (6 bases). CDR1 is MRHNA, CDR2 SNTAGT, per germline. The CDR3 runs 16 residues. V was cut by 10 bases and J by 4 bases, with 23 bases left in between. CDR3 residues: CANQQQILGQNQPQHF. Written as DNA, the CDR3 is TGTGCCAACCAGCAACAGATCCTCGGACAGAATCAGCCCCAGCATTTT.

The V call is TRBV11-2, the J call TRBJ2-7; 9 nucleotides match TRBD1. Germline V gives CDR1 SGHAT, CDR2 FQNNGV. V lost 3 bases and J lost 2; bases outside the gene matches: 5. The CDR3 is made up of 15 amino acids. CDR3 sequence reads: CASSFGTGRAYEQYF. CDR3 DNA sequence: TGTGCCAGCAGCTTTGGGACAGGGAGAGCCTACGAGCAGTACTTC.

The chain joins TRBV21-1 to TRBJ2-7; the tabulated D call, TRBD2, remains unverified against the DNA. TRBV21-1 is assigned pseudogene status. This CDR3 region has 17 residues. CDR3 loop: CASSKVGGRAPVYEQYF. CDR3 bases: TGTGCCAGCAGCAAAGTCGGCGGGAGGGCCCCTGTTTACGAGCAGTACTTC.

This sequence joins TRBV5-1 and TRBJ2-5, with 12 bases matching TRBD2. CDR3 length: 17 residues. Germline assignment: CDR1 SGHRS and CDR2 YFSETQ. The V gene end was trimmed by 0 bases and the J gene end by 5 bases; junction bases not matched to a gene: 8. CDR3 bases: TGCGCCAGCAGCTTGGGGCCTAGCGGGGGGGCCACGGAGACCCAGTACTTC. This encodes CASSLGPSGGATETQYF.

The chain combines TRBV13 with TRBJ2-7; D remains ambiguous. Germline CDR1 reads PRHDT; CDR2 reads FYEKMQ (reference sequence). Trimming took off 5 bases at V and 2 bases at J, with 16 bases between the two ends. CDR3 size: 15 residues. CDR3 sequence (DNA): TGTGCCAGCAGCCCCTACCTAGAGGTCCCCTACGAGCAGTACTTC. It is translated as CASSPYLEVPYEQYF.

The CDR3 DNA is TGTGCCAGCAGGAGCGACGCCGGCTTACGGCTCGAGCAGTACTTC. Translating gives CASRSDAGLRLEQYF. This chain joins TRBV6-5 and TRBJ2-7, with D uncertain. The CDR3 has 15 amino acids. Per the germline V gene, CDR1 is MNHEY and CDR2 is SVGAGI. The germline V and J ends were trimmed by 6 bases and 6 bases, with 21 bases remaining between them.